This T cell receptor beta chain is drawn from a study of CD8 T cells in ankylosing spondylitis. Study-wide points: Characteristic, it appeared, of ankylosing spondylitis blood was a TCR beta motif of fewer than 10 highly homologous variants. There was reportedly significant enrichment of clones that were disease-linked in matched ankylosing spondylitis synovial fluid.

For TCR beta, libraries came from quantitative 5'-RACE with molecular barcodes. Via MiXCR, TCRdb re-called the 5' RACE reads, giving one row per CDR3 protein. The sample has about 350,000 distinct CDR3 sequences, around 20% seen once; the top ten hold around 13%. In its sample, this clonotype was seen a few times. Its antigen is not known. Between the trimmed V and J ends, which lost 4 bases and 1 base, there was a span of 8 bases. The CDR3 sequence is 12 residues long. The germline V gene encodes CDR1 SQVTM and CDR2 ANQGSEA. The receptor's source is a male donor with ankylosing spondylitis or in good health (not recorded which). The sequenced material came from blood, either unsorted or a sorted T cell fraction (not recorded which). J is TRBJ2-7 and V is TRBV29-1, with D perhaps assigned TRBD1 or TRBD2 (5 bases each). CDR3 sequence (DNA): TGCAGCGTTGTTGGGGGATCCTACGAGCAGTACTTC. Protein: CSVVGGSYEQYF.